The sample holds many counts of the clone carrying this T cell receptor (beta chain). The target antigen is unknown. This entry is derived from a study of T cell repertoires in cytomegalovirus infection. Study-wide context: Public TCR beta signatures indicated both CMV infection and matching HLA type. Notes on the study in general: Summed frequency of shared TCR beta families picked out CMV carriers who also had the relevant HLA. Clonotypes of TCR beta that were HLA-C-restricted and CMV-specific dominated the ex vivo response.

TCRdb re-called the reads through MiXCR, storing one row per CDR3 protein. The sample has a few hundred thousand distinct CDR3 sequences, less than 9.5% seen once. CDR3 size: 15 residues. The germline V and J ends were trimmed by 0 bases and 6 bases, with 12 bases remaining between them. Germline assignment: CDR1 SGHTA and CDR2 FQGNSA. Sequenced material: PBMCs. The chain uses TRBV7-2 and TRBJ2-4; D not certain. This receptor was obtained from a human donor in good health (CMV status not recorded). Some clones in this sample may be carry-over from other donors' samples. The CDR3 sequence is CASSLAGQKGNIQYF. In nucleotides, the CDR3 is TGTGCCAGCAGCTTAGCTGGGCAGAAGGGAAACATTCAGTACTTC. Using reference TRBV7-2 and TRBJ2-4 for the parts outside the CDR3, the full variable domain is GAGVSQSPSNKVTEKGKDVELRCDPISGHTALYWYRQSLGQGLEFLIYFQGNSAPDKSGLPSDRFSAERTGGSVSTLTIQRTQQEDSAVYLCASSLAGQKGNIQYFGAGTRLSVL.